These T cell receptor beta chains were read from a single sample in a study of CD8 T cells in Susac syndrome. TCRdb recomputed calls from the immunoSEQ multiplex PCR reads with MiXCR, one row per CDR3 protein. Seen here are a few hundred thousand distinct CDR3 sequences, roughly nine tenths observed once, and the top ten hold less than 0.15%. Source material: CD8+ T cells from PBMCs. Receptors were obtained from a human donor with multiple sclerosis. Each CDR3 is given with its conserved first and last residue. Fields, in order: D gene, V gene, J gene, clone size, CDR3 length, CDR3 DNA, CDR3 protein. D genes are given only for firm matches. Not all rows give a size; the values are once, few, many and, for expanded clones, a class.

d_gene: TRBD1
v_gene: TRBV18
j_gene: TRBJ1-1
abundance: -
len: 16
CDR3nt: TGTGCCAGCTCACTCGTAGGACAGGGAATGTACGTTGAAGCTTTCTTT
CDR3aa: CASSLVGQGMYVEAFF

d_gene: -
v_gene: TRBV29-1
j_gene: TRBJ2-1
abundance: -
len: 13
CDR3nt: TGCAGCTTTAGAAAGGGACTCTCCAATGAGCAGTTCTTC
CDR3aa: CSFRKGLSNEQFF

d_gene: -
v_gene: TRBV19
j_gene: TRBJ2-5
abundance: -
len: 13
CDR3nt: TGTGCCAGTAGTATAGCGCCCCGAGAGACCCAGTACTTC
CDR3aa: CASSIAPRETQYF

d_gene: TRBD1
v_gene: TRBV11-3
j_gene: TRBJ2-7
abundance: few
len: 14
CDR3nt: TGTGCCAGCAGGAGACAGGGGGGTGCCTACGAGCAGTACTTC
CDR3aa: CASRRQGGAYEQYF

d_gene: -
v_gene: TRBV9
j_gene: TRBJ1-5
abundance: -
len: 13
CDR3nt: TGTGCCAGCAGCGCAGGCACCAATCAGCCCCAGCATTTT
CDR3aa: CASSAGTNQPQHF

d_gene: -
v_gene: TRBV30
j_gene: TRBJ2-7
abundance: -
len: 12
CDR3nt: TGTGCCTGGAGTATGGTGGACCACGAGCAGTACTTC
CDR3aa: CAWSMVDHEQYF

d_gene: -
v_gene: TRBV19
j_gene: TRBJ1-5
abundance: -
len: 14
CDR3nt: TGTGCCAGTAGTATCGTACAGAGCAATCAGCCCCAGCATTTT
CDR3aa: CASSIVQSNQPQHF

d_gene: -
v_gene: TRBV10-2
j_gene: TRBJ1-1
abundance: -
len: 14
CDR3nt: TGCGCCAGCAGAGCTGACAGGATGAACACTGAAGCTTTCTTT
CDR3aa: CASRADRMNTEAFF

d_gene: -
v_gene: TRBV11-2
j_gene: TRBJ2-2
abundance: -
len: 13
CDR3nt: TGTGCCAGCAGCTTGCAGGGGAGCAGGGAGCTGTTTTTT
CDR3aa: CASSLQGSRELFF

d_gene: -
v_gene: TRBV6-5
j_gene: TRBJ1-1
abundance: few
len: 14
CDR3nt: TGTGCCAGCAGTTATATCCCGGGAGACACTGAAGCTTTCTTT
CDR3aa: CASSYIPGDTEAFF

d_gene: -
v_gene: TRBV11-2
j_gene: TRBJ2-1
abundance: -
len: 14
CDR3nt: TGTGCCAGCAGCCCTCTCTCTAGTTTCAAGGAGCAGTTCTTC
CDR3aa: CASSPLSSFKEQFF

d_gene: -
v_gene: TRBV6-1
j_gene: TRBJ2-2
abundance: -
len: 15
CDR3nt: TGTGCCAGCAGTGAAGGGGGGTTGAACACCGGGGAGCTGTTTTTT
CDR3aa: CASSEGGLNTGELFF

d_gene: TRBD1
v_gene: TRBV20-1
j_gene: TRBJ2-7
abundance: -
len: 12
CDR3nt: TGCAGTGCTAGGGACAGGGGTGTAGAGCAGTACTTC
CDR3aa: CSARDRGVEQYF

d_gene: -
v_gene: TRBV20-1
j_gene: TRBJ2-5
abundance: -
len: 16
CDR3nt: TGCAGTGCTAGAGATAGGGAGCGGTCGCGGGGAGAGACCCAGTACTTC
CDR3aa: CSARDRERSRGETQYF

d_gene: TRBD1
v_gene: TRBV3-1
j_gene: TRBJ1-1
abundance: -
len: 13
CDR3nt: TGTGCCAGCAGGGAGACAGGGTTCCATGAAGCTTTCTTT
CDR3aa: CASRETGFHEAFF

d_gene: -
v_gene: TRBV12-3/TRBV12-4
j_gene: TRBJ1-1
abundance: many
len: 13
CDR3nt: TGTGCCAGCAGCTTAAGGGGGAACACTGAAGCTTTCTTT
CDR3aa: CASSLRGNTEAFF

d_gene: -
v_gene: TRBV19
j_gene: TRBJ1-2
abundance: -
len: 14
CDR3nt: TGTGCCAGTAGTGCCTCAGGGTACAACTATGGCTACACCTTC
CDR3aa: CASSASGYNYGYTF

d_gene: TRBD2
v_gene: TRBV20-1
j_gene: TRBJ2-1
abundance: once
len: 15
CDR3nt: TGCAGTGCAGGGACTAGACGAAACTCCTACAATGAGCAGTTCTTC
CDR3aa: CSAGTRRNSYNEQFF

d_gene: -
v_gene: TRBV9
j_gene: TRBJ1-1
abundance: -
len: 15
CDR3nt: TGTGCCAGCAGCGGAAGCAAAGGGGGGGGCACTGAAGCTTTCTTT
CDR3aa: CASSGSKGGGTEAFF

d_gene: -
v_gene: TRBV29-1
j_gene: TRBJ2-2
abundance: -
len: 14
CDR3nt: TGCAGCGTGGGGGTGGTTGGGAACACCGGGGAGCTGTTTTTT
CDR3aa: CSVGVVGNTGELFF

d_gene: -
v_gene: TRBV11-2
j_gene: TRBJ2-7
abundance: -
len: 12
CDR3nt: TGTGCCAGCAGCTTGGTAATCCGGGAGCAGTACTTC
CDR3aa: CASSLVIREQYF

d_gene: -
v_gene: TRBV29-1
j_gene: TRBJ1-2
abundance: -
len: 10
CDR3nt: TGCAGCGTCCACAGCGAGGTGACCACCTTC
CDR3aa: CSVHSEVTTF

d_gene: -
v_gene: TRBV5-1
j_gene: TRBJ2-1
abundance: -
len: 12
CDR3nt: TGCGCCAGCAGCTTTAGCGGACATGAGCAGTTCTTC
CDR3aa: CASSFSGHEQFF

d_gene: -
v_gene: TRBV7-9
j_gene: TRBJ2-3
abundance: -
len: 14
CDR3nt: TGTGCCAGCAGCTTAGCGTCCATCACAGATACGCAGTATTTT
CDR3aa: CASSLASITDTQYF

d_gene: TRBD2
v_gene: TRBV4-1
j_gene: TRBJ2-3
abundance: -
len: 16
CDR3nt: TGCGCCAGCAGCTATCTAAGCGGGATGGGCACAGATACGCAGTATTTT
CDR3aa: CASSYLSGMGTDTQYF

d_gene: TRBD1
v_gene: TRBV16
j_gene: TRBJ2-5
abundance: -
len: 17
CDR3nt: TGTGCCAGCAGCCCAATGAGTGGCGGACAGGGAAAAGAGACCCAGTACTTC
CDR3aa: CASSPMSGGQGKETQYF

d_gene: -
v_gene: TRBV11-2
j_gene: TRBJ2-1
abundance: -
len: 17
CDR3nt: TGTGCCAGCAGCTTAGATAACGAGGGCACCTATTACAATGAGCAGTTCTTC
CDR3aa: CASSLDNEGTYYNEQFF

d_gene: TRBD1
v_gene: TRBV29-1
j_gene: TRBJ1-1
abundance: -
len: 14
CDR3nt: TGCAGCGCCCCGGGACAGGGTTCGAGGACTGAAGCTTTCTTT
CDR3aa: CSAPGQGSRTEAFF

d_gene: -
v_gene: TRBV7-8
j_gene: TRBJ1-1
abundance: -
len: 15
CDR3nt: TGTGCCAGCAGCACTAGAGGAGGGGCGAGCACTGAAGCTTTCTTT
CDR3aa: CASSTRGGASTEAFF

d_gene: TRBD1
v_gene: TRBV2
j_gene: TRBJ2-7
abundance: -
len: 12
CDR3nt: TGTGCCAGCAGTAACAGGGGTGGCGAGCAGTACTTC
CDR3aa: CASSNRGGEQYF

d_gene: TRBD1
v_gene: TRBV19
j_gene: TRBJ2-1
abundance: -
len: 14
CDR3nt: TGTGCCAGTAACCCGACAGGGGGCTACAATGAGCAGTTCTTC
CDR3aa: CASNPTGGYNEQFF